What follows are 26 T cell receptor beta chains derived from one specimen sequenced in a study of patients and donors after allogeneic stem cell transplantation. TCRdb redid the calling of the RT-PCR reads with MiXCR, one entry per CDR3 protein. The data show about 960,000 distinct CDR3 sequences, about a sixth seen once. The sequenced sample consisted of blood, either unsorted or a sorted T cell fraction (not recorded which). Source of these receptors: a human donor who was either an allogeneic HSCT recipient or a stem cell or donor lymphocyte infusion donor (not recorded which). It is not recorded whose cells these are; they may come from a transplant donor.

There are a few counts of this clonotype. The V call is TRBV5-1, the J call TRBJ2-1; possible D gene TRBD2, 6 bases. The CDR3 is 14 residues long. Per the germline V gene, CDR1 is SGHRS and CDR2 is YFSETQ. The V and J ends lost 4 bases and 9 bases respectively, with 17 bases between them. DNA for the CDR3: TGCGCCAGCAGCCAGGGACTTCTGGTAACTGAGCAGTTCTTC. Its translation: CASSQGLLVTEQFF.

This clonotype was counted at least ten times. The chain employs TRBV4-1 and TRBJ2-1; D is ambiguous. This CDR3 is built from 14 residues. Germline-derived CDR1 and CDR2 are MGHRA and YSYEKL. Between the trimmed V and J ends, which lost 0 bases and 3 bases, there was a span of 6 bases. In nucleotides, the CDR3 is TGCGCCAGCAGCCAAGAATCAGGCTACAATGAGCAGTTCTTC. It encodes CASSQESGYNEQFF.

The CDR3 region is CASSGDALLNNEQFF. CDR3 DNA sequence: TGTGCCAGCAGTGGCGATGCCCTATTGAACAATGAGCAGTTCTTC. V gene TRBV6-4 combines with J gene TRBJ2-1, with D unclear. CDR1 is MRHNA, CDR2 SNTAGT, per germline. The CDR3 runs 15 residues. Trimming stripped 4 bases from V and 5 bases from J, with 15 bases between.

The chain uses TRBV27 and TRBJ2-1; the D call may be TRBD1 or TRBD2 (5 bases each). The CDR3 runs to 14 residues. CDR1 is MNHEY, CDR2 SMNVEV, per germline (reference sequence). Trimming removed 6 bases at V and 5 bases at J, with 14 bases between. CDR3 amino acids: CASSAWDGNNEQFF. As DNA, the CDR3 is TGTGCCAGCAGCGCATGGGACGGGAACAATGAGCAGTTCTTC.

This clonotype was observed a single time. The V gene is TRBV11-1, the J gene TRBJ2-6, with D possibly called TRBD1 or TRBD2 (6 bases each). This CDR3 comprises 18 residues. V lost 0 bases and J 2 bases, leaving 14 bases between the germline ends. The germline CDR1 and CDR2 sequences are SGHAT and FQDESV (reference sequence). The CDR3 DNA sequence: TGTGCCAGCAGCTTAGCGCTTGCAGGGGAGGCTGGGGCCAACGTCCTGACTTTC. This sequence encodes CASSLALAGEAGANVLTF.

The gene calls are TRBV15 and TRBJ2-7; possibly TRBD2 for D (6 bases). Germline CDR1 reads LNHNV; CDR2 reads YYDKDF (reference sequence). CDR3 length equals 15 residues. V was cut by 0 bases and J by 4 bases, with 13 bases left in between. The CDR3, as DNA: TGTGCCACCAGCAGAGATCATGGAGGGTGGTACGAGCAGTACTTC. It codes for CATSRDHGGWYEQYF.

The V gene is TRBV5-1, the J gene TRBJ2-3, with D maybe TRBD2 (5 bases). V lost 0 bases to trimming and J lost 4 bases, with 12 bases between them. CDR3 size: 15 residues. Germline CDR1 SGHRS, CDR2 YFSETQ. This CDR3 reads CASSLASGKSDTQYF. The CDR3 coding sequence is TGCGCCAGCAGCTTGGCCTCGGGGAAGTCAGATACGCAGTATTTT.

The V and J genes are TRBV20-1 and TRBJ1-3; D gene unclear. V shed 3 bases and J shed 4 bases, with 10 bases lying between them. CDR3 length: 13 residues. CDR1 is DFQATT and CDR2 is SNEGSKA in the germline V gene (reference sequence). CDR3 nucleotide sequence: TGCAGTGCTAGTGGAGAGGGCGGAAACACCATATATTTT. Amino acid sequence: CSASGEGGNTIYF.

This clonotype was seen ten or more times. V and J are TRBV7-2 and TRBJ2-1; TRBD2 matches 7 bases. With 1 base clipped from V and 7 bases from J, the junction kept 4 bases outside the gene matches. CDR3 length: 14 residues. CDR1 is SGHTA, CDR2 FQGNSA, per germline. In nucleotides, the CDR3 is TGTGCCAGCAGCTTAGTGGCGGGGGTGAATGAGCAGTTCTTC. Translation gives CASSLVAGVNEQFF.

This clonotype was detected only a few times. V is TRBV5-1 and J is TRBJ2-6, with D hard to call. Looked up from germline, CDR1 is SGHRS and CDR2 is YFSETQ. V gave up 4 bases and J gave up 7 bases, with 9 bases separating them. CDR3 size: 13 residues. The CDR3 DNA sequence: TGCGCCAGCAGCCCCGACGTAGCCAACGTCCTGACTTTC. Its translation: CASSPDVANVLTF.

The V and J genes are TRBV20-1 and TRBJ2-7; D gene uncertain. Looked up from germline, CDR1 is DFQATT and CDR2 is SNEGSKA (reference sequence). V dropped 0 bases and J dropped 12 bases, with 3 bases sitting between them. The CDR3 sequence is 8 residues long. The CDR3: CSARDPYF. The CDR3 DNA is TGCAGTGCTAGAGATCCGTACTTC.

The chain combines TRBV7-8 with TRBJ2-1; D assignment may be TRBD1 or TRBD2 (6 bases each). This CDR3 has 15 amino acids. The V gene's germline CDR1 is SGHVS and CDR2 FQNEAQ. As DNA, the CDR3 is TGTGCTACAGCAGGAATCGGGGGCGCAAACAATGAGCAGTTCTTC. As protein: CATAGIGGANNEQFF.

This rearrangement joins TRBV23-1 to TRBJ2-1; D uncertain. TRBV23-1 is sorted into the ORF group, with uncertain function. Trimming pared 0 bases from V and 10 bases from J, leaving 10 bases between. CDR3 size: 13 residues. This CDR3 is CASSQSERLEQFF. The CDR3 nucleotides are TGCGCCAGCAGTCAATCGGAGCGACTCGAGCAGTTCTTC.

The J gene is TRBJ1-1, the V gene TRBV5-6, with D unclear. The CDR3 spans 15 residues. Germline CDR1 is SGHDT and CDR2 is YYEEEE. V was clipped by 0 bases and J by 4 bases, with 13 bases between them. The CDR3 protein is CASSLGQVRATEAFF. The DNA of the CDR3 is TGTGCCAGCAGCTTGGGTCAGGTTAGGGCCACTGAAGCTTTCTTT.

This clonotype was counted only a few times. This chain joins TRBV15 and TRBJ1-3, with D hard to call. The germline V and J ends were trimmed by 1 base and 0 bases, with 10 bases remaining between them. The CDR3 has 16 amino acids. CDR1 LNHNV and CDR2 YYDKDF come from the germline V gene (reference sequence). The DNA for the CDR3 is TGTGCCACCAGCAGAGGGGCGGCCCGCTCTGGAAACACCATATATTTT. Protein sequence: CATSRGAARSGNTIYF.

This clonotype has just a few counts. V gene TRBV4-1 combines with J gene TRBJ2-7; D possibly matches TRBD1 or TRBD2 (5 bases each). This CDR3 has 13 residues. Trimming shortened V by 5 bases and J by 7 bases, and 15 bases separated the two germline ends. The germline CDR1 and CDR2 sequences are MGHRA and YSYEKL. DNA of the CDR3: TGCGCCAGCAGCAACGGGACGGGGAAGGAGCAGTACTTC. It encodes CASSNGTGKEQYF.

This clonotype was seen only a few times. The chain combines TRBV12-3 or TRBV12-4 with TRBJ2-7, with TRBD1 matching 7 bases. The trim removed 6 bases at V and 4 bases at J, leaving 9 bases unmatched. The CDR3 loop spans 14 amino acids. The DNA for the CDR3 is TGTGCCAGCAGCCAGGACAGGAGTTATTACGAGCAGTACTTC. This sequence encodes CASSQDRSYYEQYF.

This chain links TRBV3-1 with TRBJ2-2, with D perhaps TRBD1 (6 bases). This CDR3 is built from 14 residues. V was shortened by 7 bases and J by 8 bases, with 17 bases between the two germline ends. Germline loops: CDR1 LGHDT, CDR2 YNNKEL (reference sequence). The CDR3 is CASNYSGATGELFF. The CDR3 DNA sequence: TGTGCCAGCAACTATTCAGGGGCGACGGGGGAGCTGTTTTTT.

The chain links TRBV24-1 to TRBJ1-5, with D possibly being TRBD1 (5 bases). The germline gives CDR1 KGHDR, CDR2 SFDVKD. V was clipped by 5 bases and J by 2 bases, with 12 bases between them. CDR3 length equals 15 residues. The CDR3 region is CATSGGGVGNQPQHF. DNA of the CDR3: TGTGCCACCAGTGGGGGGGGAGTGGGCAATCAGCCCCAGCATTTT.

This clonotype was recorded a few times. This chain links TRBV10-3 with TRBJ2-3; 10 bases are a match to TRBD1. The CDR3 loop spans 15 amino acids. The trim removed 4 bases at V and 8 bases at J, leaving 9 bases unmatched. Germline V lookup: CDR1 ENHRY, CDR2 SYGVKD. The CDR3 loop is CAISVGTGVEGTQYF. The CDR3 DNA is TGTGCCATCAGTGTTGGGACAGGGGTCGAGGGTACGCAGTATTTT.

This clonotype occurred a few times. This chain joins TRBV11-2 and TRBJ2-1; 12 nucleotides align to TRBD2. CDR3 length equals 18 residues. Looked up from germline, CDR1 is SGHAT and CDR2 is FQNNGV. V gave up 5 bases and J gave up 4 bases; unmatched junction bases: 12. CDR3 in DNA: TGTGCCAGCAGCGCCACTACTAGCGGGGGGTTACCTTACAATGAGCAGTTCTTC. The encoded protein is CASSATTSGGLPYNEQFF.

This clonotype was picked up a small number of times. This rearrangement joins TRBV5-1 to TRBJ2-7; no clear D. The CDR3 sequence is 13 residues long. CDR1 and CDR2 from the germline V gene are SGHRS and YFSETQ. V shed 5 bases and J shed 1 base, with 10 bases lying between them. The CDR3 coding sequence is TGCGCCAGCAGGAGGAGTTTTTCCTACGAGCAGTACTTC. Its translation: CASRRSFSYEQYF.

The rearrangement joins TRBV2 to TRBJ1-1, with D possibly matching TRBD1 (6 bases). V was pared by 7 bases and J by 5 bases, with 14 bases between. Looked up from germline, CDR1 is SNHLY and CDR2 is FYNNEI. This CDR3 contains 13 residues. The chain's CDR3 is CASILEQGTEAFF. DNA of the CDR3: TGTGCCAGCATATTAGAACAGGGAACTGAAGCTTTCTTT.

The chain is built from TRBV5-1 and TRBJ1-4, with unresolved D. The CDR3 sequence is 14 residues long. Germline CDR1 SGHRS, CDR2 YFSETQ. V was pared by 0 bases and J by 11 bases, with 14 bases between. CDR3 loop: CASSLDSERNKLFF. CDR3 DNA: TGCGCCAGCAGCTTGGATTCGGAGAGGAACAAACTGTTTTTT.

This clonotype was counted a few times. The V gene is TRBV4-1, the J gene TRBJ2-7; D gene unclear. This CDR3 is built from 14 residues. V shed 2 bases and J shed 2 bases, with 10 bases lying between them. Germline CDR1 and CDR2: MGHRA and YSYEKL. In nucleotides, the CDR3 is TGCGCCAGCAGCCAACCCGCCAAGGCCTACGAGCAGTACTTC. It is translated as CASSQPAKAYEQYF.

The chain employs TRBV6-1 and TRBJ1-5; 8 bases fit TRBD1. CDR3 length: 16 amino acids. The J segment lost 7 bases and the V segment lost 0 bases, leaving 8 bases of the junction unmatched. The V gene's germline CDR1 is MNHNS and CDR2 SASEGT. The CDR3 here is CASSEARQGARQPQHF. As DNA, the CDR3 is TGTGCCAGCAGTGAAGCGCGTCAGGGGGCGAGGCAGCCCCAGCATTTT.